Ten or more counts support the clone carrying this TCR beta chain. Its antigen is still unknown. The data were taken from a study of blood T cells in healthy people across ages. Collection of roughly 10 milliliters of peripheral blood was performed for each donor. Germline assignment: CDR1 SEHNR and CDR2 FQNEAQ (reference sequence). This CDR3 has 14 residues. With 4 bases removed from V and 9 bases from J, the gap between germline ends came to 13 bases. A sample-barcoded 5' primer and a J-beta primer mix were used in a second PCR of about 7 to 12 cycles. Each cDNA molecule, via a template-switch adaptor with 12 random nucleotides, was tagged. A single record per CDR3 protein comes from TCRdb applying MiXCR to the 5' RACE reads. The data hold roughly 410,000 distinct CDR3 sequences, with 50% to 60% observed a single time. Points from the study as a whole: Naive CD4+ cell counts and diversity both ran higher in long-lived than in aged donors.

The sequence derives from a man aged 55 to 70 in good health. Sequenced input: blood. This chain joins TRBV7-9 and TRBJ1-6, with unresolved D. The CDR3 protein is CASSSQAGSSPLHF. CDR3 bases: TGTGCCAGCAGCTCCCAGGCGGGGAGTTCACCCCTCCACTTT.